This TCR beta chain comes out of a study of identifying expanded T cells in peripheral blood. A note on this clone: What it recognizes is unknown.

Healthy donors had no documented immune events, such as infections, while sampled. This table comes from immunoSEQ multiplex PCR, and its TCRdb copy is limited to in-frame clones, with some not included. The sample holds around 130,000 clones, 65% to 90% seen once. General study results and limits: Roughly two-week clone count variance significantly increased as total template count grew. Roughly 1.1 clones differed between technical replicates, versus approximately 16 and 20 over time.

Sequencing was done on a sample of blood. This receptor was identified in a person aged 18-70 years in good health.

For the CDR3, the DNA is TGTGCCAGCCCGACAGGGGTGGGTCAGCCCCAGCATTTT. Amino acids: CASPTGVGQPQHF. The chain is built from TRBV28 and TRBJ1-5, with TRBD1 identical over 8 bases. The CDR3 totals 13 residues. Germline loops: CDR1 MDHEN, CDR2 SYDVKM. The V segment lost 8 bases and the J segment 6 bases; nucleotides outside the gene matches: 6.